Below, 11 T cell receptor beta chains from the same sample are listed, as sequenced in a study of cytomegalovirus exposure and HLA in healthy donors. Primers for the PCR totalled 60 Vbeta and 13 Jbeta. TCRdb keeps only in-frame clones here, not all; method: immunoSEQ multiplex PCR. The repertoire has 130,000 or so clones, around 9% of them found once; the top ten carry 5% to 7%. Sequenced material: PBMCs. These receptors were obtained from a man aged 35 to 55 in good health and CMV-seronegative.

This clone was counted only a few times. CDR3 DNA: TGCGCCAGCAGCCCCCTGCGGGGGGGGCGGGATACGCAGTATTTT. Amino acids: CASSPLRGGRDTQYF. This rearrangement joins TRBV5-1 to TRBJ2-3; the match to TRBD2 covers 9 bases. V was clipped by 4 bases and J by 6 bases; unmatched bases: 9. This CDR3 is 15 amino acids long. Germline V gene lookup returns CDR1 SGHRS and CDR2 YFSETQ.

This clone showed up just a few times. The chain links TRBV27 to TRBJ1-4; possibly TRBD1 for D (5 bases). The germline V and J ends were trimmed by 1 base and 0 bases, with 9 bases remaining between them. Germline V gene data show CDR1 as MNHEY and CDR2 as SMNVEV (reference sequence). The CDR3 consists of 16 residues. The CDR3 here is CASSLFLGATNEKLFF. Here the CDR3 DNA reads TGTGCCAGCAGTTTATTCTTAGGGGCAACTAATGAAAAACTGTTTTTT. Variable domain in full (rest from reference TRBV27 and TRBJ1-4): EAQVTQNPRYLITVTGKKLTVTCSQNMNHEYMSWYRQDPGLGLRQIYYSMNVEVTDKGDVPEGYKVSRKEKRNFPLILESPSPNQTSLYFCASSLFLGATNEKLFFGSGTQLSVL.

This clone was seen a handful of times. The genes are TRBV19 and TRBJ2-6; D possibly corresponds to TRBD2 (5 bases). Germline loops: CDR1 LNHDA, CDR2 SQIVND (reference sequence). The length of the CDR3 is 17 residues. Trimming removed 6 bases from V and 0 bases from J, with 15 bases in between. CDR3 coding DNA: TGTGCCAGTAGGAGGGCGGGTTCTGTCTCTGGGGCCAACGTCCTGACTTTC. It yields the protein CASRRAGSVSGANVLTF.

V usage is TRBV10-3 and J usage is TRBJ2-4, with 10 bases identical to TRBD2. This CDR3 has 14 amino acids. V was clipped by 7 bases and J by 7 bases; unmatched bases: 7. CDR1 and CDR2 (germline): ENHRY, SYGVKD. The CDR3 protein is CAIKPAGGPNIQYF. CDR3 DNA: TGTGCCATCAAACCAGCGGGGGGGCCGAACATTCAGTACTTC.

The CDR3 DNA reads TGTGCCAGCAGTTTGGACAGGGGGTGGGAAGCTTTCTTT. This translates into CASSLDRGWEAFF. The rearrangement joins TRBV2 to TRBJ1-1, with 10 bases fitting TRBD1. The germline gives CDR1 SNHLY, CDR2 FYNNEI. V dropped 5 bases and J dropped 8; count of bases not matched to a gene: 5. The CDR3 contains 13 residues.

This clone was detected only a few times. The V call is TRBV27, the J call TRBJ2-1; TRBD2 aligns across 15 bases. CDR1 and CDR2 from the germline V gene are MNHEY and SMNVEV (reference sequence). V dropped 2 bases and J dropped 0; count of bases not matched to a gene: 5. The CDR3 consists of 19 residues. DNA of the CDR3: TGTGCCAGCAGTTTACACGGACTAGCGGGGGGGAGCTCCTACAATGAGCAGTTCTTC. Translating it yields CASSLHGLAGGSSYNEQFF.

The rearrangement links TRBV7-3 to TRBJ1-1; TRBD1 is a possible D gene (5 bases). The V and J ends lost 3 bases and 0 bases respectively, with 11 bases between them. This CDR3 spans 15 amino acids. Germline V gene data show CDR1 as SGHTA and CDR2 as FQGTGA. This CDR3 reads CASSLGPGVNTEAFF. For the CDR3, the DNA is TGTGCCAGCAGCTTGGGACCGGGGGTGAACACTGAAGCTTTCTTT.

This clone was observed a handful of times. The gene calls are TRBV5-1 and TRBJ1-2; 9 nucleotides line up with TRBD1. CDR3 length: 15 residues. The V segment lost 1 base and the J segment 6 bases; nucleotides outside the gene matches: 7. CDR1 SGHRS and CDR2 YFSETQ come from the germline V gene. The chain's CDR3 is CASSLYRGQGDGYTF. The CDR3 DNA sequence: TGCGCCAGCAGCTTGTACAGGGGGCAGGGGGATGGCTACACCTTC. The complete variable domain, with remaining parts taken from reference TRBV5-1 and TRBJ1-2, reads KAGVTQTPRYLIKTRGQQVTLSCSPISGHRSVSWYQQTPGQGLQFLFEYFSETQRNKGNFPGRFSGRQFSNSRSEMNVSTLELGDSALYLCASSLYRGQGDGYTFGSGTRLTVV.

The chain has TRBV2 and TRBJ1-6; D is unclear. This CDR3 has 10 amino acids. Germline V gene data show CDR1 as SNHLY and CDR2 as FYNNEI. The ends were cut back, 3 bases at V and 14 bases at J, with 5 bases in the middle. The CDR3 bases are TGTGCCAGCAGTGAGGCTTCCCTCCACTTT. As protein: CASSEASLHF.

This clone has only a few counts. The gene calls are TRBV6-1 and TRBJ1-1; TRBD1 matches at 10 bases. The CDR3 covers 14 residues. CDR1 is MNHNS and CDR2 is SASEGT in the germline V gene. After removal of 5 bases from V and 1 base from J, the junction contained 1 base not matched to a gene. CDR3 region: CASSRTGGNTEAFF. The CDR3, as DNA: TGTGCCAGCAGTCGGACAGGGGGGAACACTGAAGCTTTCTTT.

This clone was detected a few times. This chain's CDR3 is CASSERRRAYEQYF. CDR3 DNA: TGTGCCAGCAGTGAGAGAAGGCGGGCCTACGAGCAGTACTTC. This chain links TRBV6-1 with TRBJ2-5, with D possibly being TRBD2 (5 bases). The J call may be in error: the DNA end matches TRBJ2-7 better. Germline CDR1 and CDR2: MNHNS and SASEGT. The CDR3 is 14 amino acids.